These T cell receptor beta chains were read from a single sample in a study of blood T cells in healthy people across ages. One entry per CDR3 protein results from TCRdb running MiXCR on the 5' RACE reads. This table holds roughly 1,800,000 distinct CDR3 sequences, about 50% found once. The sample was blood. The receptors were sampled from a woman aged 40-49 years in good health. The CDR3 runs from the conserved cysteine through the conserved F or W. The order of the fields is J gene, V gene, CDR3 protein.

J: .; V: TRBV6-6; CDR3: CASSSTAGGKYEQYF
J: TRBJ1-4; V: TRBV27; CDR3: CASSLMRGATNEKLFF
J: TRBJ2-7; V: TRBV10-3; CDR3: CAISERWEYEQYF
J: TRBJ2-1; V: TRBV6-5; CDR3: CASRDVAGDSNEQFF
J: TRBJ2-7; V: TRBV4-3; CDR3: CASSGYRGRSYEQYF
J: .; V: TRBV4-1; CDR3: CASSLAGHRQDEQYF
J: TRBJ2-6; V: TRBV7-2; CDR3: CASSLDMAGGLSGANVLTF
J: TRBJ2-7; V: TRBV7-9; CDR3: CASSLASGLAGAQYF
J: TRBJ2-1; V: TRBV7-9; CDR3: CASSRRGGSYNEQFF
J: TRBJ2-5; V: TRBV10-3; CDR3: CATGGIGLAGSQETQYF
J: TRBJ2-6; V: TRBV28; CDR3: CVSSSGLSGANVLTF
J: TRBJ2-7; V: TRBV7-2; CDR3: CASSARAEQYF
J: TRBJ2-3; V: TRBV3-1; CDR3: CASSQDKAGALTDTQYF
J: TRBJ1-6; V: TRBV5-5; CDR3: CASSWGGQSDSPLHF
J: TRBJ1-2; V: TRBV7-8; CDR3: CASSPLPGAVLYGYTF